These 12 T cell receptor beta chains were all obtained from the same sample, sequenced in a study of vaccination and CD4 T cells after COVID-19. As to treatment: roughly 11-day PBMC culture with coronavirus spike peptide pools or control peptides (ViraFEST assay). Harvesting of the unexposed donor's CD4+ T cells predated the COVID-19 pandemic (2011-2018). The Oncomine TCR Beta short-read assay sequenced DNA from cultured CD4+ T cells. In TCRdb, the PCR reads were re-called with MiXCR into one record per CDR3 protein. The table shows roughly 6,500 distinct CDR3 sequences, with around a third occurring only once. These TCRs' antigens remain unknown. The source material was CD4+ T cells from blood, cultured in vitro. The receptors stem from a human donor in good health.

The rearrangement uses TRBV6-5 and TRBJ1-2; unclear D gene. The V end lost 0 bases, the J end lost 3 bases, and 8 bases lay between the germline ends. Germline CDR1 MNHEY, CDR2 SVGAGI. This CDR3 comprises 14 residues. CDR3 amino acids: CASSYSMTDYGYTF. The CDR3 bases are TGTGCCAGCAGTTACTCGATGACTGACTATGGCTACACCTTC.

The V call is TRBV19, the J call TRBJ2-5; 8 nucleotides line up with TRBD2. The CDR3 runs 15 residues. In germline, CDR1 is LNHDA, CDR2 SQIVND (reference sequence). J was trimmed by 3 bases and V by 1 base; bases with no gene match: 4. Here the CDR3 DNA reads TGTGCCAGTAGTATAGCAGCGGGGGAGGAAGAGACCCAGTACTTC. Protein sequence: CASSIAAGEEETQYF. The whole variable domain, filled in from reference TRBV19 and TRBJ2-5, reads DGGITQSPKYLFRKEGQNVTLSCEQNLNHDAMYWYRQDPGQGLRLIYYSQIVNDFQKGDIAEGYSVSREKKESFPLTVTSAQKNPTAFYLCASSIAAGEEETQYFGPGTRLLVL.

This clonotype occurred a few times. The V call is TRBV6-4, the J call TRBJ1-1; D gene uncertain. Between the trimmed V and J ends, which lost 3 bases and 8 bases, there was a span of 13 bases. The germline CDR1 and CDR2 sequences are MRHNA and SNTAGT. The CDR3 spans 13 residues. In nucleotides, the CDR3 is TGTGCCAGCAGTGATTCGATCGCGGCGGAAGCTTTCTTT. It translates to CASSDSIAAEAFF.

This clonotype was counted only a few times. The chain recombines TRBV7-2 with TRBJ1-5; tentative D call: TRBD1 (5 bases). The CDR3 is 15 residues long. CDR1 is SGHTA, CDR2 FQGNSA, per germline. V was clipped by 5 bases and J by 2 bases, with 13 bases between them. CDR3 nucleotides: TGTGCCAGCAGCAGTCCAGGGAAACGCAATCAGCCCCAGCATTTT. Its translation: CASSSPGKRNQPQHF.

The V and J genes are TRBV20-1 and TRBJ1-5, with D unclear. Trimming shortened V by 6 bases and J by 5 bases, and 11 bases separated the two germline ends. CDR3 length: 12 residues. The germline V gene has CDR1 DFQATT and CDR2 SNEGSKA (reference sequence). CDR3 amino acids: CSARILDQPQHF. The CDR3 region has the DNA TGCAGTGCCAGGATTCTTGATCAGCCCCAGCATTTT.

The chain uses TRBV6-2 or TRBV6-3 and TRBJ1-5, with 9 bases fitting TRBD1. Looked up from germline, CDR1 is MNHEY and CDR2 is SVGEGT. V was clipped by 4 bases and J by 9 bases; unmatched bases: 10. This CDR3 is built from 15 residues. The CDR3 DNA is TGTGCCAGCAGTTGGGACAGGGAGGGTCTTTGGCCCCAGCATTTT. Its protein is CASSWDREGLWPQHF.

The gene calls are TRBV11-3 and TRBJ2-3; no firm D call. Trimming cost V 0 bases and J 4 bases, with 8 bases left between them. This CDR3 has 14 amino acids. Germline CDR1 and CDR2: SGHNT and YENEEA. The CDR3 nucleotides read TGTGCCAGCAGCTTAGATCTAAGGGCAGATACGCAGTATTTT. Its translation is CASSLDLRADTQYF.

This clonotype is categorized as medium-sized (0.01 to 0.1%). The CDR3 DNA sequence: TGCGCCAGCAGTGACAGGGCAGACATTCAGTACTTC. As protein: CASSDRADIQYF. The chain couples TRBV10-1 to TRBJ2-4, with a tentative D call TRBD1 (5 bases). With 3 bases removed from V and 8 bases from J, the gap between germline ends came to 8 bases. There are 12 residues in the CDR3. Germline-derived CDR1 and CDR2 are WNHNN and SYGVQD (reference sequence).

The CDR3 DNA reads TGTGCCAGTAGTACCCCCCTATGGTCCCAGCATTTT. Encoded protein: CASSTPLWSQHF. The chain employs TRBV19 and TRBJ1-5, with unresolved D. CDR3 size: 12 residues. CDR1 is LNHDA, CDR2 SQIVND, per germline (reference sequence). Trimming removed 4 bases at V and 11 bases at J, with 12 bases between.

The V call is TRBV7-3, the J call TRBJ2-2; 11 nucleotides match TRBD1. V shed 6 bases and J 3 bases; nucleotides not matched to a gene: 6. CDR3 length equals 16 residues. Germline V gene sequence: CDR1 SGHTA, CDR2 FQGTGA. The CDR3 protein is CASRAGQGADTGELFF. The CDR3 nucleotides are TGTGCCAGCAGAGCTGGACAGGGGGCCGACACCGGGGAGCTGTTTTTT.

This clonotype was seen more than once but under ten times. CDR3 sequence: CASSDRTGNQPQHF. For the CDR3, the DNA is TGTGCCAGCAGCGACAGGACGGGCAATCAGCCCCAGCATTTT. The V call is TRBV7-9, the J call TRBJ1-5, with D possibly matching TRBD1 (6 bases). The germline CDR1 and CDR2 sequences are SEHNR and FQNEAQ (reference sequence). The CDR3 runs 14 residues. V was cut by 5 bases and J by 2 bases, with 10 bases left in between. Supplemented by reference TRBV7-9 and TRBJ1-5, the full variable domain reads DTGVSQNPRHKITKRGQNVTFRCDPISEHNRLYWYRQTLGQGPEFLTYFQNEAQLEKSRLLSDRFSAERPKGSFSTLEIQRTEQGDSAMYLCASSDRTGNQPQHFGDGTRLSIL.

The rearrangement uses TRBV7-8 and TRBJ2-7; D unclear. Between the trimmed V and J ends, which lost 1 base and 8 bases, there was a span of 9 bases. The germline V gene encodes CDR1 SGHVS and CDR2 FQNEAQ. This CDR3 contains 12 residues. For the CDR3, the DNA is TGTGCCAGCAGCTTAGTGGGCTCAAAGCAGTACTTC. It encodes CASSLVGSKQYF.